Here is one T cell receptor (beta chain) with its context. Specified treatment: some 20 received Ad26.COV2.S at low or high dose, single or two shots; about 5 received placebo; per-sample allocation not given. Samples came from day 63 after the first vaccine or placebo injection. The CDR3 is 17 amino acids. CDR1 is SGHDN, CDR2 FVKESK, per germline. V was shortened by 4 bases and J by 3 bases, with 21 bases between the two germline ends. Generated by immunoSEQ multiplex PCR, the TCRdb table keeps only in-frame clones and is missing some. The sample has about 350,000 clones; roughly 85% are singletons. This sample was included in a study of Ad26.COV2.S vaccination and SARS-CoV-2 variants. Study as a whole: It was the COV1001 Ad26.COV2.S trial arm that included the donor. Doses of Ad26.COV2.S were injected into muscle once or twice, 56 days apart.

The material was peripheral blood, obtained in a trial of Ad26.COV2.S vaccine versus placebo. The chain has TRBV14 and TRBJ1-1; D is unresolved. The clonotype comes from a person aged 18-60 years who received the Ad26.COV2.S COVID-19 vaccine or a placebo. For the CDR3, the DNA is TGTGCCAGCAGCCCAGACAAGGTGGTCTTCGTGTACACTGAAGCTTTCTTT. Translated: CASSPDKVVFVYTEAFF.